The present T cell receptor beta chain was sequenced within a study of blood T cell repertoires in COVID-19. The wider study: T cells, B-cell-depleted T cells, or PBMCs provided the cDNA or gDNA that served as material.

In this sample, this clone turned up a few times. V was pared by 5 bases and J by 4 bases, with 9 bases of the junction left unmatched. The CDR3 is 15 amino acids. Germline loops: CDR1 SEHNR, CDR2 FQNEAQ (reference sequence). As processed by the authors: Counts of nucleated cells, estimated from reference gene primer amplification, were obtained. Here immunoSEQ multiplex PCR was the method, and the copy in TCRdb shows in-frame clones only, minus some. The V and J calls and the clone size are those of that table, but D and trimming were determined from the DNA. The sample has about 210,000 clones; roughly nine tenths are singletons.

The source of this sequence is a man aged 35-49 years with acute or convalescent COVID-19. The sample was peripheral blood. The genes are TRBV7-9 and TRBJ1-1; TRBD1 matches 8 bases. CDR3 amino acids: CASSLLTGVITEAFF. In nucleotides, the CDR3 is TGTGCCAGCAGCCTCCTGACAGGGGTGATCACTGAAGCTTTCTTT.